This TCR beta chain was captured in a study of control samples from healthy donors and cancer patients. With 2 bases removed from V and 1 base from J, the gap between germline ends came to 15 bases. This CDR3 is 16 amino acids long. CDR1 and CDR2 (germline): LGHDT, YNNKEL (reference sequence). The data were produced by immunoSEQ multiplex PCR, yet TCRdb's version contains in-frame clones alone and is incomplete. Here the sample spans around 94,000 clones, more than 85% being singletons. The chain carries TRBV3-1 (or the pseudogene TRBV3-2) and TRBJ2-7; D is possibly TRBD1 (6 bases). The sequenced sample consisted of blood. The TCR sequence derives from a woman in her forties or fifties in good health. CDR3 in amino acids: CASSQRPMTGSYEQYF. The CDR3 DNA sequence: TGTGCCAGCAGCCAACGCCCCATGACAGGTTCCTACGAGCAGTACTTC.